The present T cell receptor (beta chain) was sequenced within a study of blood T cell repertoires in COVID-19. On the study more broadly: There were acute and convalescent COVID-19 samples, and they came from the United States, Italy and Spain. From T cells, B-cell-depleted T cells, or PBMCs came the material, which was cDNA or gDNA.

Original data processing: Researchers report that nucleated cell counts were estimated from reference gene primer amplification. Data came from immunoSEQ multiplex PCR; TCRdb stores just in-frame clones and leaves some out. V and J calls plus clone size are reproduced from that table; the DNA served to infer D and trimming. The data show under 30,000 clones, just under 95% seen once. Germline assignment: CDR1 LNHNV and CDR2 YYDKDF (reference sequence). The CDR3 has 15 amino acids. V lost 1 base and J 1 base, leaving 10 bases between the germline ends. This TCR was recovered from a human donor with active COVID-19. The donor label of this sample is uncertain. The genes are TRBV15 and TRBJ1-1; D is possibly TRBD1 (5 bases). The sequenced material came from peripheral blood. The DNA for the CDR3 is TGTGCCACCAGCAGAGGGGCAGGGAAGAACACTGAAGCTTTCTTT. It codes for CATSRGAGKNTEAFF. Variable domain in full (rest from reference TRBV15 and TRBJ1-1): DAMVIQNPRYQVTQFGKPVTLSCSQTLNHNVMYWYQQKSSQAPKLLFHYYDKDFNNEADTPDNFQSRRPNTSFCFLDIRSPGLGDTAMYLCATSRGAGKNTEAFFGQGTRLTVV.